One TCR beta chain is described in this entry. This sample is drawn from a study of blood T cell repertoires in COVID-19. Study in general: Donors in the United States, Italy and Spain gave samples during acute or convalescent COVID-19. Nucleic acid was either cDNA or gDNA, and it came from T cells, B-cell-depleted T cells, or PBMCs.

As processed by the authors: Researchers report that nucleated cell counts were estimated from reference gene primer amplification. Data came from immunoSEQ multiplex PCR; TCRdb stores just in-frame clones and leaves some out. V, J and clone size reflect that table, while D and trimming were determined from the DNA. Among about 41,000 clones listed, around 88% were seen once. V lost 1 base, J lost 8 bases, and 17 bases lay in between. This CDR3 contains 15 residues. Looked up from germline, CDR1 is KGHSH and CDR2 is LQKENI. The source material was peripheral blood. The TCR originated in a woman aged 80 or over with active or convalescent COVID-19. The chain joins TRBV18 to TRBJ1-1; D is possibly TRBD1 (5 bases). CDR3 residues: CASSPRDFLPEEAFF. CDR3 DNA sequence: TGTGCCAGCTCACCACGGGACTTCTTACCCGAGGAAGCTTTCTTT.